The clone carrying this TCR beta chain was observed a handful of times. The PCR had 60 Vbeta and 13 Jbeta primers. Assay used: immunoSEQ multiplex PCR; TCRdb lists only in-frame clones, some missing. The sample contains some 84,000 clones, around 80% of which appear only once. This specimen comes from a study of cytomegalovirus exposure and HLA in healthy donors. The V gene end was trimmed by 4 bases and the J gene end by 7 bases; junction bases not matched to a gene: 8. The CDR3 is 14 residues long. Germline CDR1 reads SGHKS; CDR2 reads YYEKEE (reference sequence). This clonotype originated in a male donor in good health and CMV-seropositive. The chain carries TRBV5-5 and TRBJ2-1; 7 bases fit TRBD2. The sample was PBMCs. The CDR3 DNA follows: TGTGCCAGCAGCCAGGGACTATTAGAAAATGAGCAGTTCTTC. As protein: CASSQGLLENEQFF.